What follows are 9 T cell receptor beta chains derived from one specimen sequenced in a study of early T cells in non-severe SARS-CoV-2 infection. TCRdb fed the 5' RACE reads into MiXCR, producing one record per CDR3 protein. The sample has some 80,000 distinct CDR3 sequences, less than 15% seen once. Sequenced here: whole blood, sampled at baseline. The source of these receptors is an adult who was a healthcare worker with PCR-confirmed SARS-CoV-2 infection or an uninfected control (not recorded which). The donor label of this sample is uncertain.

This clonotype was picked up a small number of times. J is TRBJ2-5 and V is TRBV5-1; D gene ambiguous. V lost 0 bases to trimming and J lost 3 bases, with 6 bases between them. Looked up from germline, CDR1 is SGHRS and CDR2 is YFSETQ. This CDR3 contains 13 residues. The CDR3 DNA follows: TGCGCCAGCAGCTTGGTAGGAGAAGAGACCCAGTACTTC. Protein sequence: CASSLVGEETQYF. The full variable domain, rest sourced from reference TRBV5-1 and TRBJ2-5, is KAGVTQTPRYLIKTRGQQVTLSCSPISGHRSVSWYQQTPGQGLQFLFEYFSETQRNKGNFPGRFSGRQFSNSRSEMNVSTLELGDSALYLCASSLVGEETQYFGPGTRLLVL.

The table lists this clonotype with a few counts. This chain links TRBV6-2 or TRBV6-3 with TRBJ2-1, with 8 bases that match TRBD2. Unmatched junction bases numbered 7, after V lost 10 bases and J lost 2 bases. Germline CDR1 MNHEY, CDR2 SVGEGT. The length of the CDR3 is 14 residues. CDR3 amino acids: CAIRTGGAYNEQFF. The CDR3 DNA follows: TGTGCCATACGAACGGGGGGGGCCTACAATGAGCAGTTCTTC.

This clonotype came up many times. The gene calls are TRBV19 and TRBJ1-2; D gene ambiguous. From germline, CDR1 is LNHDA and CDR2 SQIVND (reference sequence). V shed 7 bases and J shed 8 bases, with 17 bases lying between them. This CDR3 spans 13 amino acids. In DNA form, the CDR3 reads TGTGCCAGTAAGAATCAAGGTTTGAGCGGCTACACCTTC. Translation: CASKNQGLSGYTF.

Only a few counts were recorded for this clonotype. V usage is TRBV7-2 and J usage is TRBJ2-7, with D perhaps matching TRBD2 (6 bases). The germline gives CDR1 SGHTA, CDR2 FQGNSA. The V and J ends lost 5 bases and 3 bases respectively, with 14 bases between them. CDR3 length: 14 amino acids. The CDR3 here is CASSPPFGGYEQYF. CDR3 nucleotides: TGTGCCAGCAGCCCGCCGTTCGGGGGCTACGAGCAGTACTTC.

This clonotype has only a few counts. The chain is built from TRBV4-3 and TRBJ2-3, with TRBD2 matching over 8 bases. CDR1 is LGHNA and CDR2 is YSLEER in the germline V gene. There are 17 residues in the CDR3. Trimming removed 1 base from V and 2 bases from J; junction bases left unmatched: 8. Here the CDR3 reads CASSQGFTSGYTDTQYF. Written as DNA, the CDR3 is TGCGCCAGCAGCCAAGGATTCACTAGCGGATACACAGATACGCAGTATTTT.

This clonotype appeared a few times. The chain carries TRBV20-1 and TRBJ1-4; D uncertain. Germline CDR1 DFQATT, CDR2 SNEGSKA (reference sequence). The CDR3 is 12 amino acids. V was pared by 0 bases and J by 7 bases, with 6 bases between. CDR3 coding DNA: TGCAGTGCTAGAGACCGGAGTGAAAAACTGTTTTTT. It specifies CSARDRSEKLFF.

The chain uses TRBV7-3 and TRBJ2-2, with TRBD2 matching over 13 bases. Germline V gives CDR1 SGHTA, CDR2 FQGTGA. Trimming cost V 4 bases and J 4 bases; bases outside gene matches: 3. The CDR3 is 16 residues long. The CDR3 loop is CASSWTSGSATGELFF. The CDR3 bases are TGTGCCAGCAGCTGGACTAGCGGGAGTGCCACCGGGGAGCTGTTTTTT.

The J gene is TRBJ2-7, the V gene TRBV11-2; 12 nucleotides match TRBD2. The J segment lost 6 bases and the V segment lost 6 bases, leaving 9 bases of the junction unmatched. Germline CDR1 and CDR2: SGHAT and FQNNGV. The CDR3 is 15 residues long. The CDR3 DNA reads TGTGCCAGCAGTCTTGTCAGACTAGCGGGAGCCGAGCAGTACTTC. Translated, it gives CASSLVRLAGAEQYF.

This clonotype was recorded many times. The genes are TRBV25-1 and TRBJ1-2, with TRBD1 as a possible D gene (6 bases). Germline-derived CDR1 and CDR2 are MGHDK and SYGVNS. This CDR3 region has 15 residues. V shed 2 bases and J shed 2 bases, with 12 bases lying between them. CDR3: CASSEGGRLNYGYTF. The CDR3 DNA reads TGTGCCAGCAGTGAAGGGGGCAGACTAAACTATGGCTACACCTTC.